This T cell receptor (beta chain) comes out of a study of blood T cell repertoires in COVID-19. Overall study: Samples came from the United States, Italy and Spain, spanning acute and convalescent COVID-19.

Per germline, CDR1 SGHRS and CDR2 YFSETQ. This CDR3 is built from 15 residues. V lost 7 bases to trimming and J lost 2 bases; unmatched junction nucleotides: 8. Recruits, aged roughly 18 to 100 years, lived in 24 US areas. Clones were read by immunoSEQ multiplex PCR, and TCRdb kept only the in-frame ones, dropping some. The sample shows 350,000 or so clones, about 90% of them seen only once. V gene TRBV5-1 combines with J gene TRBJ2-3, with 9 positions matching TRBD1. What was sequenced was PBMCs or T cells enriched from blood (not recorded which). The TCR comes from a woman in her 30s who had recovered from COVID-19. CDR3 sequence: CASAPTGGDTDTQYF. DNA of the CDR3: TGCGCCAGCGCCCCGACAGGGGGTGACACAGATACGCAGTATTTT. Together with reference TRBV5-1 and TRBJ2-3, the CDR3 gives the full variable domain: KAGVTQTPRYLIKTRGQQVTLSCSPISGHRSVSWYQQTPGQGLQFLFEYFSETQRNKGNFPGRFSGRQFSNSRSEMNVSTLELGDSALYLCASAPTGGDTDTQYFGPGTRLTVL.